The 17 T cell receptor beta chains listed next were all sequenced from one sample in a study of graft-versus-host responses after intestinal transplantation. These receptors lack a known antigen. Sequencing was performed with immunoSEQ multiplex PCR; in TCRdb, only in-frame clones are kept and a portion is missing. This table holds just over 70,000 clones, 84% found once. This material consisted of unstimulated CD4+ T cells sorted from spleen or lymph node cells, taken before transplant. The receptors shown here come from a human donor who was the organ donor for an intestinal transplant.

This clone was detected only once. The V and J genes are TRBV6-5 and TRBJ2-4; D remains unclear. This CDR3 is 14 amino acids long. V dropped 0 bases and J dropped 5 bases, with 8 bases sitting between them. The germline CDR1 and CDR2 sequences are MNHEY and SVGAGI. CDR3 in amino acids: CASSYSSGENIQYF. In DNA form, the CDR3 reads TGTGCCAGCAGTTACTCGAGTGGTGAAAACATTCAGTACTTC.

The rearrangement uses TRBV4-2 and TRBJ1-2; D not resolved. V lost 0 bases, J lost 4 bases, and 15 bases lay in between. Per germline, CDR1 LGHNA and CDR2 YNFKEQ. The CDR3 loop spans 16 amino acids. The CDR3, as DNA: TGTGCCAGCAGCCAAGACGTTTACAGCCACTTCTATGGCTACACCTTC. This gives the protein CASSQDVYSHFYGYTF.

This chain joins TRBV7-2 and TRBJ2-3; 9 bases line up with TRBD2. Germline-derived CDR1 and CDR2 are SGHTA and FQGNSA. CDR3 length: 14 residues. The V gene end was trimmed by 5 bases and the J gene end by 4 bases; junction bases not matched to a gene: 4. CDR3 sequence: CASSARGGADTQYF. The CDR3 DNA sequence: TGTGCCAGCAGCGCGCGGGGGGGCGCAGATACGCAGTATTTT. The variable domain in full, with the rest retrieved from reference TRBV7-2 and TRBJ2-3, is GAGVSQSPSNKVTEKGKDVELRCDPISGHTALYWYRQSLGQGLEFLIYFQGNSAPDKSGLPSDRFSAERTGGSVSTLTIQRTQQEDSAVYLCASSARGGADTQYFGPGTRLTVL.

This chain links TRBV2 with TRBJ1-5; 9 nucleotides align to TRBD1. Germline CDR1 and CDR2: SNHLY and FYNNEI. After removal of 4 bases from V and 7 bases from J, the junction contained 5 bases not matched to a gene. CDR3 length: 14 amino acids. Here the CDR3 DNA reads TGTGCCAGCAGTGCACAGGGGGCTGGACAGCCCCAGCATTTT. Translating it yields CASSAQGAGQPQHF.

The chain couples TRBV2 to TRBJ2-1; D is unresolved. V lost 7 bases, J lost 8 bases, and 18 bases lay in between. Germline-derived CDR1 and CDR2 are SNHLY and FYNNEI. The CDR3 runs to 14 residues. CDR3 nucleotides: TGTGCCAGCATTCCCACCGAACCGGGTCATGAGCAGTTCTTC. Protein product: CASIPTEPGHEQFF.

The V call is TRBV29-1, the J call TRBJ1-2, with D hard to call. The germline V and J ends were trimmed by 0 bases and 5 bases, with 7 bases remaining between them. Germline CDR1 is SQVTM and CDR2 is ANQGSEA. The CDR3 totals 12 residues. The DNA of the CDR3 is TGCAGCGTTGAAGAGGAGGGTTATGGCTACACCTTC. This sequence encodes CSVEEEGYGYTF.

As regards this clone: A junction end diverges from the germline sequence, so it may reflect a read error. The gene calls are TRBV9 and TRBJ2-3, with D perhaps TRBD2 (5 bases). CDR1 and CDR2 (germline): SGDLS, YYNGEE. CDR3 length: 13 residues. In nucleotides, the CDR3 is TGTGCCAGCAGCGTCTCTAGCAAAGATACGCAGTATTTT. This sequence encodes CASSVSSKDTQYF.

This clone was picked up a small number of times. This CDR3 reads CASSFQRATNEKLFF. CDR3 DNA: TGTGCCAGCAGCTTTCAGAGGGCAACTAATGAAAAACTGTTTTTT. This chain joins TRBV7-2 and TRBJ1-4; the D is unclear. The germline V gene encodes CDR1 SGHTA and CDR2 FQGNSA. The ends were cut back, 3 bases at V and 0 bases at J, with 8 bases in the middle. The CDR3 is made up of 15 amino acids.

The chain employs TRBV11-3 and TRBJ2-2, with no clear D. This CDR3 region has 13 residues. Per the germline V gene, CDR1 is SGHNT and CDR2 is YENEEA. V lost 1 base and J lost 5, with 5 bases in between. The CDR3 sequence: CASSLAGTGELFF. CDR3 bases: TGTGCCAGCAGCTTAGCCGGGACCGGGGAGCTGTTTTTT. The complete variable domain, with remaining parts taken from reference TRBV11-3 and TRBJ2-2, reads EAGVVQSPRYKIIEKKQPVAFWCNPISGHNTLYWYLQNLGQGPELLIRYENEEAVDDSQLPKDRFSAERLKGVDSTLKIQPAELGDSAVYLCASSLAGTGELFFGEGSRLTVL.

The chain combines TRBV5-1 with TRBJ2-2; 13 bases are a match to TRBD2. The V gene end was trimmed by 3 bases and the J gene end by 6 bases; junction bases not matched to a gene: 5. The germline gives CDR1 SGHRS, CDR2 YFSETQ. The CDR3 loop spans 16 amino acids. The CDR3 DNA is TGCGCCAGCAGCTCAATACTAGCGGGGGGGCCCGGGGAGCTGTTTTTT. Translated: CASSSILAGGPGELFF.

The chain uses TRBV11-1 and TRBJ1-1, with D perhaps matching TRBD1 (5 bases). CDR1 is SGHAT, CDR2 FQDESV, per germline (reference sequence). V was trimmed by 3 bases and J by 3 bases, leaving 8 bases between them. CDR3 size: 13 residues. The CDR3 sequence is CASSLPGDTEAFF. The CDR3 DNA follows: TGTGCCAGCAGCTTGCCGGGGGACACTGAAGCTTTCTTT.

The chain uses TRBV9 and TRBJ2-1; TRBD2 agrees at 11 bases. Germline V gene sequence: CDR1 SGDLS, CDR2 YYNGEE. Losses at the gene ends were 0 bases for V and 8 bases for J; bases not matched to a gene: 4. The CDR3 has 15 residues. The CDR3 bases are TGTGCCAGCAGCGTAGCTAGCGGGGGGATCGATGAGCAGTTCTTC. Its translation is CASSVASGGIDEQFF. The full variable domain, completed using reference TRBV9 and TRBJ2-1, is DSGVTQTPKHLITATGQRVTLRCSPRSGDLSVYWYQQSLDQGLQFLIQYYNGEERAKGNILERFSAQQFPDLHSELNLSSLELGDSALYFCASSVASGGIDEQFFGPGTRLTVL.

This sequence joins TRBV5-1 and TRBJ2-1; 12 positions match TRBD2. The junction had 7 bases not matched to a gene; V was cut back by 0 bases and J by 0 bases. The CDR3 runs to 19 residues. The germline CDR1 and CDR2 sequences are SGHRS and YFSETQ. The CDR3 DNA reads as TGCGCCAGCAGCTTGGCCGGACTAGCGGGGATAAGCTCCTACAATGAGCAGTTCTTC. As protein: CASSLAGLAGISSYNEQFF. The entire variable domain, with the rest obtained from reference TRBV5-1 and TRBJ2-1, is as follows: KAGVTQTPRYLIKTRGQQVTLSCSPISGHRSVSWYQQTPGQGLQFLFEYFSETQRNKGNFPGRFSGRQFSNSRSEMNVSTLELGDSALYLCASSLAGLAGISSYNEQFFGPGTRLTVL.

This CDR3 reads CASSPYRDRGSSYNEQFF. The CDR3 DNA reads as TGTGCCAGCTCACCGTACCGGGACAGGGGCAGCTCCTACAATGAGCAGTTCTTC. The chain employs TRBV18 and TRBJ2-1; 10 nucleotides align to TRBD1. V lost 3 bases and J lost 0; bases outside the gene matches: 8. The CDR3 extends over 18 amino acids. The germline CDR1 and CDR2 sequences are KGHSH and LQKENI.

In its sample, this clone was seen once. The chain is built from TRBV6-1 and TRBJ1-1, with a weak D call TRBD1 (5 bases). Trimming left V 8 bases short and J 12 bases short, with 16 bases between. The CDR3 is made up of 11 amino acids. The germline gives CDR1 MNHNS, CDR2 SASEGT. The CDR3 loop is CASVGGAVTFF. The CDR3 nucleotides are TGTGCCAGCGTAGGAGGGGCAGTAACTTTCTTT.

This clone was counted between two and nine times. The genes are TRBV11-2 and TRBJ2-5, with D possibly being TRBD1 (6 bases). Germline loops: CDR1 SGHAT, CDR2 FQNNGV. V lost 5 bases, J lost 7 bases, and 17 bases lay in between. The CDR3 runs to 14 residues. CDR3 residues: CASSPRQALGTQYF. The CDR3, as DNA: TGTGCCAGCAGCCCCCGACAGGCGCTGGGGACCCAGTACTTC.

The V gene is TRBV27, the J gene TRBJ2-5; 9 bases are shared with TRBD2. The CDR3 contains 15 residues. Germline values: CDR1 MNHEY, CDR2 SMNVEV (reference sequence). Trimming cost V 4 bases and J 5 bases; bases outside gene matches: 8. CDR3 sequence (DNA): TGTGCCAGCAGTTGGATGGGACTAGCCCGGGAGACCCAGTACTTC. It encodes CASSWMGLARETQYF.